Below, one T cell receptor (beta chain) is given with its context. No antigen is known for it. The data originate from a study of blood T cells in healthy people across ages. Turning to the study itself: With template switching, about one barcoded beta molecule was captured per two T cells.

The authors ran a second PCR of about 6 to 11 cycles using a sample-barcoded 5' primer and a J-beta primer mix. TCRdb used MiXCR to reprocess the 5' RACE reads, holding one entry per CDR3 protein. This sample has about 640,000 distinct CDR3 sequences; around three fifths occur once, and the top ten carry approximately 40%. Overall study findings and caveats: Compared with aged donors, long-lived donors showed fewer expanded clones, suggesting selection. As age increased, TCR beta diversity per million T cells fell in a roughly linear fashion.

CDR3 length equals 15 residues. V lost 4 bases and J lost 8; bases outside the gene matches: 8. The germline V gene has CDR1 SEHNR and CDR2 FQNEAQ (reference sequence). The rearrangement links TRBV7-9 to TRBJ1-4, with 9 bases fitting TRBD1. Sequencing was carried out using blood. The TCR comes from a man between 60 and 75 years old in good health. CDR3 loop: CASSWGTGKSEKLFF. The CDR3 region has the DNA TGTGCCAGCAGCTGGGGGACAGGGAAATCAGAAAAACTGTTTTTT.